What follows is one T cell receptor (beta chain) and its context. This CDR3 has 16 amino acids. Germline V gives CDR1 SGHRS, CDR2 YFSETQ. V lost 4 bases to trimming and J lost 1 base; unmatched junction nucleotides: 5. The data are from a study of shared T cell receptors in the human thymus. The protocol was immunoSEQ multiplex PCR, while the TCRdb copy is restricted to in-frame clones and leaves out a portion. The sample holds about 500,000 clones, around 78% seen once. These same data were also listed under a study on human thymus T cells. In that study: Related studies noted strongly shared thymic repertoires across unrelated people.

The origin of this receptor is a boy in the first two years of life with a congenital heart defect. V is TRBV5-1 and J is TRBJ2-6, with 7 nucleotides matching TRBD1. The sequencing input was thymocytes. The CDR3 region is CASSPVQGSGANVLTF. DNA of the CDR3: TGCGCCAGCAGCCCGGTACAGGGGTCTGGGGCCAACGTCCTGACTTTC.